Listed below are T cell receptor beta chains from one sample, sequenced in a study of shared clonotypes between healthy human individuals. The table came from immunoSEQ multiplex PCR; TCRdb's copy has only in-frame clones and leaves some out. Here the sample spans approximately 2,000,000 clones, 93% being singletons. The sample was naive CD8+ T cells from PBMCs. Every receptor here comes from a man between 18 and 35 years old in good health. Some clones in this sample may be carry-over from other donors' samples. Both conserved end residues are part of each CDR3. Fields, in order: J gene, V gene, CDR3 protein.

>TRBJ2-5|TRBV21-1
CASSKRRSGRETQYF
>TRBJ2-1|TRBV27
CASSRRQSSYNEQFF
>TRBJ2-6|TRBV5-6
CASSFGNRFLGANVLTF
>TRBJ2-5|TRBV9
CASSYGTSGFQETQYF
>TRBJ1-1|TRBV28
CASSQQVNTEAFF
>TRBJ1-5|TRBV18
CASSPPQGLGNQPQHF
>TRBJ1-5|TRBV10-1
CASSEVSQYSNQPQHF
>TRBJ1-1|TRBV6-6
CASSWTPSGEAFF
>TRBJ1-1|TRBV28
CASSFVSGYTEAFF
>TRBJ2-1|TRBV9
CASSLGLAGFIEQFF
>TRBJ2-1|TRBV9
CASSLSSQDPYNEQFF
>TRBJ1-2|TRBV4-1
CASSQGTGYGYTF
>TRBJ2-7|TRBV19
CASSIGLAGGREQYF
>TRBJ2-7|TRBV11-2
CASSLDQGLSYEQYF
>TRBJ1-3|TRBV30
CAWVITESSGNTIYF
>TRBJ2-1|TRBV5-6
CASSLGTKYNEQFF
>TRBJ2-7|TRBV4-1
CASSQGREYYEQYF
>TRBJ2-7|TRBV28
CASSLTANYEQYF
>TRBJ2-2|TRBV19
CASNLSPGPLNPGELFF
>TRBJ2-7|TRBV5-4
CASSLGNRGYEQYF
>TRBJ2-1|TRBV5-1
CASLSGYNEQFF
>TRBJ2-5|TRBV5-6
CASSLGYMAGGETQYF
>TRBJ2-7|TRBV27
CASSLTTGSEQYF
>TRBJ2-1|TRBV7-9
CASSLDGGSYNEQFF
>TRBJ2-4|TRBV7-9
CASSLGGSKNIQYF
>TRBJ2-1|TRBV7-8
CASSPLGGSYNEQFF
>TRBJ1-2|TRBV28
CASTTGNYGYTF